One and the same sample provided the 13 T cell receptor beta chains below, sequenced in a study of T cell responses to AZD1222 COVID-19 vaccine. The assay was immunoSEQ multiplex PCR, and TCRdb's table has in-frame clones only and misses some. Of 100,000 to 150,000 clones in the sample, 87% are singletons; the top ten hold under 1.5%. Specimen: peripheral blood, collected on day 0 of AZD1222 vaccination. These receptors were obtained from an adult in good health.

V and J are TRBV4-3 and TRBJ2-5; D possibly corresponds to TRBD1 (6 bases). CDR1 LGHNA and CDR2 YSLEER come from the germline V gene. The CDR3 runs 14 residues. The ends were cut back, 1 base at V and 5 bases at J, with 11 bases in the middle. In DNA, the CDR3 is TGCGCCAGCAGCCAAGTAACAGGGTCTGAGACCCAGTACTTC. Protein product: CASSQVTGSETQYF.

J is TRBJ1-5 and V is TRBV27, with a weak D call TRBD1 (5 bases). Germline V CDR1 and CDR2: MNHEY, SMNVEV (reference sequence). This CDR3 region has 15 residues. The germline V and J ends were trimmed by 0 bases and 4 bases, with 10 bases remaining between them. This CDR3 reads CASSLSQGVNQPQHF. Written as DNA, the CDR3 is TGTGCCAGCAGTTTATCCCAGGGCGTGAATCAGCCCCAGCATTTT.

The gene calls are TRBV4-1 and TRBJ2-7, with D perhaps assigned TRBD1 or TRBD2 (6 bases each). Trimming removed 0 bases from V and 5 bases from J, with 23 bases in between. Per germline, CDR1 MGHRA and CDR2 YSYEKL. This CDR3 is built from 18 residues. The CDR3 is CASSQDNTGRLGANEQYF. The CDR3 bases are TGCGCCAGCAGCCAAGATAATACGGGGAGGTTGGGGGCGAACGAGCAGTACTTC.

This rearrangement joins TRBV5-1 to TRBJ2-2; D may match TRBD1 or TRBD2 (6 bases each). The CDR3 has 16 amino acids. V dropped 6 bases and J dropped 4 bases, with 19 bases sitting between them. Germline V CDR1 and CDR2: SGHRS, YFSETQ. CDR3 sequence: CASMQGRPTSTGELFF. CDR3 in DNA: TGCGCCAGCATGCAGGGGAGGCCGACTAGCACCGGGGAGCTGTTTTTT.

The chain carries TRBV29-1 and TRBJ1-4; perhaps TRBD1 as D (6 bases). V was trimmed by 4 bases and J by 3 bases, leaving 9 bases between them. CDR3 length equals 13 residues. Germline values: CDR1 SQVTM, CDR2 ANQGSEA. This CDR3 is CSVAKGANEKLFF. CDR3 bases: TGCAGCGTTGCGAAGGGGGCTAATGAAAAACTGTTTTTT.

This clone was picked up a small number of times. This sequence joins TRBV4-1 and TRBJ2-5, with D maybe TRBD2 (5 bases). The germline V gene has CDR1 MGHRA and CDR2 YSYEKL. V lost 0 bases to trimming and J lost 2 bases, with 10 bases between them. This CDR3 has 15 amino acids. The CDR3 region is CASSQDPPGQETQYF. CDR3 sequence (DNA): TGCGCCAGCAGCCAAGATCCGCCGGGACAAGAGACCCAGTACTTC.

This sequence joins TRBV18 and TRBJ2-1; no definite D call. The CDR3 consists of 14 residues. The germline V and J ends were trimmed by 2 bases and 2 bases, with 7 bases remaining between them. Germline V gene sequence: CDR1 KGHSH, CDR2 LQKENI. This CDR3 reads CASSPEITYNEQFF. The CDR3 bases are TGTGCCAGCTCACCAGAGATAACCTACAATGAGCAGTTCTTC.

The V gene is TRBV6-2 or TRBV6-3, the J gene TRBJ2-5; D is perhaps TRBD2 (5 bases). Germline lookup yields CDR1 MNHEY and CDR2 SVGEGT. The ends were cut back, 6 bases at V and 1 base at J, with 12 bases in the middle. This CDR3 has 14 amino acids. The CDR3 nucleotides read TGTGCCAGCAGCCACGAGGGATTCCAAGAGACCCAGTACTTC. Translated, it gives CASSHEGFQETQYF.

This clone was picked up one time. The chain links TRBV5-1 to TRBJ2-7; TRBD1 might be the D (6 bases). The CDR3 totals 13 residues. CDR1 is SGHRS and CDR2 is YFSETQ in the germline V gene. Trimming pared 1 base from V and 7 bases from J, leaving 12 bases between. The CDR3 sequence is CASSLTRGREQYF. As DNA, the CDR3 is TGCGCCAGCAGCTTGACCAGGGGTAGAGAGCAGTACTTC.

The chain recombines TRBV6-5 with TRBJ1-6; no reliable D call. Germline-derived CDR1 and CDR2 are MNHEY and SVGAGI. The CDR3 length is 15 residues. V lost 8 bases and J 4 bases, leaving 15 bases between the germline ends. DNA of the CDR3: TGTGCCAGCGAGCCCGGCGCCCTTTATAATTCACCCCTCCACTTT. It translates to CASEPGALYNSPLHF.

The chain has TRBV14 and TRBJ1-2, with 7 bases that match TRBD1. V lost 4 bases, J lost 2 bases, and 4 bases stayed unmatched. The CDR3 covers 14 residues. Looked up from germline, CDR1 is SGHDN and CDR2 is FVKESK. DNA for the CDR3: TGTGCCAGCAGCCGAGAGACAGGGAACTATGGCTACACCTTC. This codes for CASSRETGNYGYTF.

The chain employs TRBV28 and TRBJ2-3; weak D call: TRBD1 (5 bases). CDR1 is MDHEN and CDR2 is SYDVKM in the germline V gene. The V gene lost 3 bases and the J gene lost 2 bases, with 12 bases spanning the gap. CDR3 length: 15 residues. CDR3 sequence (DNA): TGTGCCAGCAGTTTGTCTCAGGGTCCCACAGATACGCAGTATTTT. Its translation is CASSLSQGPTDTQYF.

V gene TRBV24-1 combines with J gene TRBJ1-5; D possibly corresponds to TRBD1 (6 bases). Per the germline V gene, CDR1 is KGHDR and CDR2 is SFDVKD. This CDR3 is 14 amino acids long. Deletions cut 6 bases from V and 5 bases from J, with 13 bases between. As DNA, the CDR3 is TGTGCCACCAGTATGGGGGGCCGGTATCAGCCCCAGCATTTT. Protein sequence: CATSMGGRYQPQHF.